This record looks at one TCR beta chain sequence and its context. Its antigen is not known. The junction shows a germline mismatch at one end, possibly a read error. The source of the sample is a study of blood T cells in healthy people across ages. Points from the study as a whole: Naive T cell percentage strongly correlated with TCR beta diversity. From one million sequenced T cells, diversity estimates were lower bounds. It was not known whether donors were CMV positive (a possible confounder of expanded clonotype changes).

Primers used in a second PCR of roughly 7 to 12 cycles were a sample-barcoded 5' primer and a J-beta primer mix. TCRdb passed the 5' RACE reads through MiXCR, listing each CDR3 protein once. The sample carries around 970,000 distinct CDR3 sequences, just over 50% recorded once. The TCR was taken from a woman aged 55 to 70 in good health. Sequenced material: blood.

Here the CDR3 reads CSARGQGWKKVNTEAFF. DNA of the CDR3: TGCAGTGCAAGAGGACAGGGATGGAAGAAAGTGAACACTGAAGCTTTCTTT. The chain has TRBV20-1 and TRBJ1-1, with 8 positions matching TRBD1. The CDR3 covers 17 residues. CDR1 DFQATT and CDR2 SNEGSKA come from the germline V gene (reference sequence).